This T cell receptor beta chain was captured by sequencing in a study of blood T cells in healthy people across ages (dated by TCRdb to 2013 to 2016). The study in broad terms: In model experiments, template switching captured roughly one uniquely barcoded TCR beta cDNA molecule for every two T cells. Using deep sequencing normalized with unique cDNA molecular identifiers, the study measured how TCR beta repertoire diversity changes with age. The donors were divided into four age groups: young (average around 16 years), middle-aged (about 40), aged (about 56) and long-lived (about 80). Donors of different ages were randomly distributed across sequencing lanes to avoid experimental bias. For two donors (one aged 18 to 30 and one aged 80 or older), the study analyzed two additional independent replicas of 1 million unique cDNA reads from the same blood draw.

Here is what the overall study found, with its caveats: Compared with the aged group, the long-lived group had more naive CD4+ T cells, fewer expanded clones and increased TCR diversity, a pattern suggesting age selection. Donor CMV infection status was unknown, potentially confounding age-related changes in expanded clonotypes. There was a strong correlation between observed TCR beta diversity and the percentage of naive T cells measured by flow cytometry. Estimates of total diversity based on one million sequenced T cells were considered lower bounds and underestimates. Bulk unsorted PBMC profiling prevented conclusive comparison of naive and antigen-experienced compartments. As age increased, observed TCR beta diversity per million T cells dropped in a roughly linear way, and a significant reduction was already evident by age about 36.

For CDR1 and CDR2, the germline V gene lists MDHEN and SYDVKM. The CDR3 covers 17 residues, taking in both the cysteine and the phenylalanine. CDR3 DNA only is kept here, 51 bases in frame from base 1. This clonotype was counted a single time. Its antigen is still unknown. No much larger clonotype is one base removed from it; base qualities were not supplied. A single read makes a weak case. The roughly 39 donors, aged about 6 to 95 years, were systemically healthy Caucasian individuals from Russia. About 9.8 milliliters of peripheral blood were drawn from each donor into EDTA-treated Vacutainer tubes. Ficoll-Paque density-gradient centrifugation was used to isolate PBMCs, with at least 6.5 million per sample. Trizol reagent was used to extract total RNA from PBMCs, with at least 5 micrograms per sample. For every donor, flow cytometry on a PBMC aliquot measured the percentage of naive CD45RAhigh/CD27high T cells.

Libraries were prepared through 5' RACE. Sequencer: Illumina HiSeq 2500. A second 7 to 11 cycle PCR used a sample-barcoded 5' primer and a J-beta primer mix. A unique molecular identifier was introduced onto each TCR beta cDNA molecule by a template-switch 5' adaptor carrying 12 random nucleotides. At least 2.5 million CDR3-containing paired-end reads were obtained from each sample. All of the RNA was converted into first-strand cDNA using the Mint cDNA synthesis kit, with a TRBC-specific oligonucleotide serving as the primer. Following uracil-DNA glycosylase treatment, a first 18-cycle PCR with universal primers M1SS and BC2_uni_R was performed on all cDNA. Per the original workflow: For normalization, 1 million high-quality reads were randomly selected from each sample, with every read carrying a distinct molecular identifier. Reads with shared molecular identifiers were discarded instead of being binned into consensus sequences. MiTCR, set to a Q25 quality threshold and the strictest error-elimination algorithm, was used for CDR3 identification, clonotype clustering and error correction. A nonparametric unseen species model with Euler transformation was used to estimate a lower bound on total TCR beta diversity. TCRdb took the public reads, trimmed them with fastp at Q25, ran MiXCR for clone calling and kept in-frame beta chains. Rows merge per CDR3 protein into single entries with the most common DNA and genes. The V and J calls, along with clone size, are taken from TCRdb and not from the paper's own processing. The sample includes around 670,000 distinct CDR3 sequences, with under 30% observed a single time. Around 16% of the sample lies in the top ten.

The chain is encoded by TRBV28 joined to TRBJ2-4, and TRBD1 aligns with 10 junction nucleotides. The J call is doubtful: the DNA matches TRBJ2-7 better. The TCR was taken from a woman older than 75 in good health. Sequenced: blood. The CDR3 has the sequence CASRSWTGTGDLYEQYF. The nucleotide sequence reads as follows: TGTGCCAGCAGATCGTGGACCGGGACAGGGGACCTCTACGAGCAGTACTTC.